This T cell receptor (beta chain) was identified in a study of T-cell reconstitution after alpha-beta-depleted transplantation in children. Study-level points and caveats: Where alpha-beta T cells came from about two months after transplant was reportedly several hundred expanded graft clones.

This clonotype was counted many times. Its antigen is unknown. Unique molecular identifiers were incorporated into the prepared TCRbeta library. In TCRdb, the PCR reads were re-called with MiXCR into one record per CDR3 protein. In the table there are some 43,000 distinct CDR3 sequences, about 9.3% of which are singletons. This receptor was obtained from a male patient aged 2 to 9 who had a stem cell transplant for chronic granulomatous disease, so the T cells may come from the graft donor. Sequencing was performed on PBMCs, mostly from graft donor cells, taken 60 days after TCRalphabeta/CD19-depleted stem cell transplant.

The chain's CDR3 is CASSVQRDTQYF. The DNA for the CDR3 is TGCGCCAGCAGCGTACAGCGAGATACGCAGTATTTT. The chain uses TRBV5-1 and TRBJ2-3, with unresolved D. The CDR3 covers 12 residues. Germline-derived CDR1 and CDR2 are SGHRS and YFSETQ. V was cut by 4 bases and J by 5 bases, with 8 bases left in between. Looking up the rest from reference TRBV5-1 and TRBJ2-3 gives the full variable domain: KAGVTQTPRYLIKTRGQQVTLSCSPISGHRSVSWYQQTPGQGLQFLFEYFSETQRNKGNFPGRFSGRQFSNSRSEMNVSTLELGDSALYLCASSVQRDTQYFGPGTRLTVL.